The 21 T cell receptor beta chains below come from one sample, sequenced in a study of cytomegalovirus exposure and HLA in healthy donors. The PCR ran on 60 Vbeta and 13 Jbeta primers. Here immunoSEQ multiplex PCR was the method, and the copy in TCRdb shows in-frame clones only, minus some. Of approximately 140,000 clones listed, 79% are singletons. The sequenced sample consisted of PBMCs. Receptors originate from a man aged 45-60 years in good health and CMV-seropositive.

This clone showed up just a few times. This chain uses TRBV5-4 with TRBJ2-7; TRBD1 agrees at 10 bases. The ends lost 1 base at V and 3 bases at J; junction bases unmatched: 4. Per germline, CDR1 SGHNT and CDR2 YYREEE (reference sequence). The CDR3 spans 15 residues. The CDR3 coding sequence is TGTGCCAGCAGCTTGCCGGGACAGGGGTACTACGAGCAGTACTTC. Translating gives CASSLPGQGYYEQYF.

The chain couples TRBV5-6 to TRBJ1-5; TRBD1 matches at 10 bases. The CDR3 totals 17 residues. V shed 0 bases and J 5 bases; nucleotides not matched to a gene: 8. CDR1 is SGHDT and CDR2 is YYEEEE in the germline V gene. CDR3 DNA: TGTGCCAGCAGCTTGGGGGGGCCGGGACAGGGGTATCAGCCCCAGCATTTT. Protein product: CASSLGGPGQGYQPQHF.

CDR3 coding DNA: TGTGCCAGCAGTGAGTTCAATGGCTACACCTTC. Its protein is CASSEFNGYTF. V and J are TRBV25-1 and TRBJ1-2; D uncertain. The germline V gene encodes CDR1 MGHDK and CDR2 SYGVNS. This CDR3 spans 11 amino acids. Trimming took 3 bases from V and 6 from J, leaving 5 bases between them.

CDR3 sequence: CASSENYRAQPQHF. The CDR3 coding sequence is TGTGCCAGCAGTGAGAACTACAGGGCTCAGCCCCAGCATTTT. J is TRBJ1-5 and V is TRBV6-5; TRBD1 might be the D (6 bases). The CDR3 consists of 14 residues. The ends were cut back, 5 bases at V and 6 bases at J, with 14 bases in the middle. Germline loops: CDR1 MNHEY, CDR2 SVGAGI.

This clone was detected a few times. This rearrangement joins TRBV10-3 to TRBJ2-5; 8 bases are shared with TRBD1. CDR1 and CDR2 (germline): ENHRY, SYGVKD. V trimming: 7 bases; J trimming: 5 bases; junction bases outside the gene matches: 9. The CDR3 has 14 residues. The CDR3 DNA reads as TGTGCCATCAATGGCAGGGGGCCCGAGGAGACCCAGTACTTC. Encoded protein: CAINGRGPEETQYF.

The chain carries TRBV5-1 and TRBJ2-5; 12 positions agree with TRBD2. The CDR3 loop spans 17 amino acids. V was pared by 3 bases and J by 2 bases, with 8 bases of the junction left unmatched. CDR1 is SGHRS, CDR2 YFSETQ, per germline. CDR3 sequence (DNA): TGCGCCAGCAGCTCGGGGACTAGCGGGCTGATACAAGAGACCCAGTACTTC. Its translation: CASSSGTSGLIQETQYF. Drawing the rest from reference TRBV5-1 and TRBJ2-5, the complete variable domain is KAGVTQTPRYLIKTRGQQVTLSCSPISGHRSVSWYQQTPGQGLQFLFEYFSETQRNKGNFPGRFSGRQFSNSRSEMNVSTLELGDSALYLCASSSGTSGLIQETQYFGPGTRLLVL.

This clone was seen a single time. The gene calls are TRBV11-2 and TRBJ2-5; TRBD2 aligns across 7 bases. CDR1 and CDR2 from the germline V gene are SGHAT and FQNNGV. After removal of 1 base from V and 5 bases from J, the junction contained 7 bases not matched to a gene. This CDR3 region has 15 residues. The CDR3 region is CASSLGGGYPETQYF. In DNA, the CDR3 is TGTGCCAGCAGCTTAGGGGGGGGGTATCCCGAGACCCAGTACTTC.

CDR3 region: CASSLDGGRTYNEQFF. Written as DNA, the CDR3 is TGTGCCAGCAGCTTAGATGGCGGGAGGACGTACAATGAGCAGTTCTTC. This chain links TRBV11-2 with TRBJ2-1; 8 bases align to TRBD2. V was pared by 0 bases and J by 4 bases, with 5 bases of the junction left unmatched. This CDR3 is 16 amino acids long. Germline-derived CDR1 and CDR2 are SGHAT and FQNNGV.

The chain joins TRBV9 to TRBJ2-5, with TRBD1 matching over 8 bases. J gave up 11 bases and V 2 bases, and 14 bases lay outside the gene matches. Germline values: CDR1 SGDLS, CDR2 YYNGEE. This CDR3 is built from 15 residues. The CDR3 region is CASSVGQGALKEQYF. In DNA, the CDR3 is TGTGCCAGCAGCGTCGGACAGGGAGCCCTCAAGGAGCAGTACTTC.

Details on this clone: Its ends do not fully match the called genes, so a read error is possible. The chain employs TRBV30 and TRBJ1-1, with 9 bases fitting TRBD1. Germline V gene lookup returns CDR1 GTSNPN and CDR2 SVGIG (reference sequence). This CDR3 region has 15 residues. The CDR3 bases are TGTGCCTGGTGTGTGACAGGGGGGGTCAAGGCTGAAGCTTTCTTT. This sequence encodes CAWCVTGGVKAEAFF. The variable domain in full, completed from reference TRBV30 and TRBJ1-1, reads SQTIHQWPATLVQPVGSPLSLECTVEGTSNPNLYWYRQAAGRGLQLLFYSVGIGQISSEVPQNLSASRPQDRQFILSSKKLLLSDSGFYLCAWCVTGGVKAEAFFGQGTRLTVV.

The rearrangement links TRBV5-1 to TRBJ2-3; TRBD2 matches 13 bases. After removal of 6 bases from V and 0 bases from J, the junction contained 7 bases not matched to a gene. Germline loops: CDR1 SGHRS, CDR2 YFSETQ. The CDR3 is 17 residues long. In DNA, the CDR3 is TGCGCCAGCATTTCCGGGACTAGCGGGGCTAGCACAGATACGCAGTATTTT. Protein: CASISGTSGASTDTQYF.

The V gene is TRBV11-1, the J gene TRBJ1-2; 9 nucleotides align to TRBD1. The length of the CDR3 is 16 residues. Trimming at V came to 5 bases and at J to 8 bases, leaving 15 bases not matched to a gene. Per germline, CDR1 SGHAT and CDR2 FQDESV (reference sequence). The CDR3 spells CASSHRFGGQGNGYTF. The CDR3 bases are TGTGCCAGCAGCCACCGATTCGGGGGACAGGGAAACGGCTACACCTTC. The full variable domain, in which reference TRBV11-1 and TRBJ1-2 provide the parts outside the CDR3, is EAEVAQSPRYKITEKSQAVAFWCDPISGHATLYWYRQILGQGPELLVQFQDESVVDDSQLPKDRFSAERLKGVDSTLKIQPAELGDSAMYLCASSHRFGGQGNGYTFGSGTRLTVV.

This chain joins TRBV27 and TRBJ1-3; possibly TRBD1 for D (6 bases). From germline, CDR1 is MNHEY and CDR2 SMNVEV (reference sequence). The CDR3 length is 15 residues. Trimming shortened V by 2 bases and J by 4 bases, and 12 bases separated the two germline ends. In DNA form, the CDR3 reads TGTGCCAGCAGTTTAACAGGGTGGGCGGGAAACACCATATATTTT. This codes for CASSLTGWAGNTIYF.

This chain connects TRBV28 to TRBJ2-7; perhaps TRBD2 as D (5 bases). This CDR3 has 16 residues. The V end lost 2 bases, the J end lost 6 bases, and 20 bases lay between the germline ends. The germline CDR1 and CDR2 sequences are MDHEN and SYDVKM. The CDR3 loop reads CASSLRVDWSTGEQYF. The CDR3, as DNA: TGTGCCAGCAGTTTACGGGTGGACTGGAGTACGGGCGAGCAGTACTTC.

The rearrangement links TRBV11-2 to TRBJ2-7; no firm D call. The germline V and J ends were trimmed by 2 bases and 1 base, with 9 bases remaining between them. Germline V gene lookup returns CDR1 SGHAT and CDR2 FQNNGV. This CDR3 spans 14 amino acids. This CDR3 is CASSLRQASYEQYF. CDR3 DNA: TGTGCCAGCAGCTTACGACAAGCTTCCTACGAGCAGTACTTC.

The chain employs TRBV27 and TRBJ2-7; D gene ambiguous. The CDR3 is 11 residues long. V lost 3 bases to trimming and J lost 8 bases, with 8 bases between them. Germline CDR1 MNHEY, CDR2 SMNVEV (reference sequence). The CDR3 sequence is CASSFSTKQYF. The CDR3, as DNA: TGTGCCAGCAGTTTCTCTACGAAGCAGTACTTC.

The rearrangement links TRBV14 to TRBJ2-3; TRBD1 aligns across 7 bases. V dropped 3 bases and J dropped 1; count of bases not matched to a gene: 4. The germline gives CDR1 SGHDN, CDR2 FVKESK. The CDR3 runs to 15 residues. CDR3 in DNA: TGTGCCAGCAGCCAGCAGACAGGGCGCACAGATACGCAGTATTTT. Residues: CASSQQTGRTDTQYF.

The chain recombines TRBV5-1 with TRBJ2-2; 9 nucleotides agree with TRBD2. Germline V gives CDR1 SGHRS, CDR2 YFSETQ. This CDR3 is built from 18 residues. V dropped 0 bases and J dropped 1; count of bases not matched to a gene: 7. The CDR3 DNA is TGCGCCAGCAGCTTGGGTTTTCTAGCGGGATTGAACACCGGGGAGCTGTTTTTT. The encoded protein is CASSLGFLAGLNTGELFF.

CDR3 nucleotide sequence: TGTGCCAGCAGTAACACAGGGACAGGAGCCTACGAGCAGTACTTC. Translation gives CASSNTGTGAYEQYF. V and J are TRBV28 and TRBJ2-7, with 8 bases lining up with TRBD1. CDR1 is MDHEN, CDR2 SYDVKM, per germline. The CDR3 loop spans 15 amino acids. The V gene end was trimmed by 5 bases and the J gene end by 2 bases; junction bases not matched to a gene: 8.

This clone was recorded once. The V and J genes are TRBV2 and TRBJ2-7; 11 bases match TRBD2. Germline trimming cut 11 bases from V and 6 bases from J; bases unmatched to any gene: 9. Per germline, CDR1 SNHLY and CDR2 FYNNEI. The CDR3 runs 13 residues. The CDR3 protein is CACKTSGSLEQYF. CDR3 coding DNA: TGTGCCTGCAAAACTAGCGGGAGTCTCGAGCAGTACTTC.

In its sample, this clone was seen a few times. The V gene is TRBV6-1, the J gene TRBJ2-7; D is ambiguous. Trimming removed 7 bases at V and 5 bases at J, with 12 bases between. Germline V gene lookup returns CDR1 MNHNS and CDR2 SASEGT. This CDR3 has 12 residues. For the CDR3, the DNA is TGTGCCAGCACCACTTCATCCGACGAGCAGTACTTC. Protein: CASTTSSDEQYF.